The clone carrying this T cell receptor beta chain appeared a few times. Antigen specificity is unknown. The source of the sample is a study of T cell repertoires in cytomegalovirus infection. Study-level background: From public TCR beta signatures came an indication of both CMV infection and matching HLA type.

Germline lookup yields CDR1 MGHDK and CDR2 SYGVNS. V was pared by 3 bases and J by 3 bases, with 4 bases of the junction left unmatched. The CDR3 loop spans 15 amino acids. TCRdb independently ran MiXCR on the reads; one entry per CDR3 protein. The table records around 300,000 distinct CDR3 sequences, under 30% of them present only once. Study conclusions and caveats: CMV-specific TCR beta clonotypes restricted by HLA-C dominated the ex vivo response. Totalled public TCR beta family frequency picked out people who carried CMV plus the relevant HLA.

The origin of this receptor is a human donor in good health (CMV status not recorded). Some clones in this sample may be carry-over from other donors' samples. The sample comprised PBMCs. The V and J genes are TRBV25-1 and TRBJ2-7; 11 bases are shared with TRBD2. CDR3 loop: CASSDQTSGSYEQYF. Here the CDR3 DNA reads TGTGCCAGCAGTGACCAAACTAGCGGGAGCTACGAGCAGTACTTC.